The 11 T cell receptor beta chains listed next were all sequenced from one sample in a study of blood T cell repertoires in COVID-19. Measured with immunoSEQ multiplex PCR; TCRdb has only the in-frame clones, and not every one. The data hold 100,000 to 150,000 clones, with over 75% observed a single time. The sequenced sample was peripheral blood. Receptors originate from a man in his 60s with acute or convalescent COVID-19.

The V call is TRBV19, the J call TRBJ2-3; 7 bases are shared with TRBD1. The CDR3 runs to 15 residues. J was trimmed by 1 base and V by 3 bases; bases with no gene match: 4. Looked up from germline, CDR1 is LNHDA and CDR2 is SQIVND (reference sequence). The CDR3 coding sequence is TGTGCCAGTAGTATCCTAGACAGGGGCACAGATACGCAGTATTTT. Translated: CASSILDRGTDTQYF.

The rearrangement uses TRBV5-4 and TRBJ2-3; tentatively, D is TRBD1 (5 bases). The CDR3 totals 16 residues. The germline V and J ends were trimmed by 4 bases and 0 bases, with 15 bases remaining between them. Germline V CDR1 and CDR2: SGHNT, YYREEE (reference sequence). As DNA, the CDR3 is TGTGCCAGCAGCGATCACAGGCTTTCTAGCACAGATACGCAGTATTTT. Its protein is CASSDHRLSSTDTQYF.

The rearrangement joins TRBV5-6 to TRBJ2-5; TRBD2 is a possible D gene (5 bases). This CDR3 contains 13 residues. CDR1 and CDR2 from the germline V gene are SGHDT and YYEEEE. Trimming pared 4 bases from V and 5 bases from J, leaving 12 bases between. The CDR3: CASSKGLGETQYF. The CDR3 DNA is TGTGCCAGCAGCAAAGGACTCGGTGAGACCCAGTACTTC.

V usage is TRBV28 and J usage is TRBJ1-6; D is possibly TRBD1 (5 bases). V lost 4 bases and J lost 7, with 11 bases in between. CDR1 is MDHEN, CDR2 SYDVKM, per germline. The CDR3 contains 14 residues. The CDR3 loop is CASSSQGQNSPLHF. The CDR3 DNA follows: TGTGCCAGCAGTTCGCAGGGTCAAAATTCACCCCTCCACTTT.

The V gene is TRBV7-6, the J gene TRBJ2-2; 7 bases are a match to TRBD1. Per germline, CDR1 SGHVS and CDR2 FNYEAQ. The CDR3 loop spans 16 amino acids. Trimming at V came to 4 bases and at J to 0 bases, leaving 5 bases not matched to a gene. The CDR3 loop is CASSSKGQSNTGELFF. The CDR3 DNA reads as TGTGCCAGCAGCTCTAAGGGACAGTCGAACACCGGGGAGCTGTTTTTT.

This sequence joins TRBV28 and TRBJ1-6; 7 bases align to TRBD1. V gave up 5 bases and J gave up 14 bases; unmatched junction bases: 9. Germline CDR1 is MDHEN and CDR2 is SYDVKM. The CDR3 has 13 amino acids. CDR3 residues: CASSVGQLKALHF. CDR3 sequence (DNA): TGTGCCAGCAGTGTGGGACAGCTAAAGGCCCTCCACTTT.

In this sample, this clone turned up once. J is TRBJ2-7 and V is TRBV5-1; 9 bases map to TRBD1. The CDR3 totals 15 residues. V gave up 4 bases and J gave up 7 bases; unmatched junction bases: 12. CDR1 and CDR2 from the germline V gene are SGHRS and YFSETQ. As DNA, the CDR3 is TGCGCCAGCAGCCCCGAGGGACAGGGATCCGGGGAGCAGTACTTC. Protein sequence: CASSPEGQGSGEQYF. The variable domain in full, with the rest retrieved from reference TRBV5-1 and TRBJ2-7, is KAGVTQTPRYLIKTRGQQVTLSCSPISGHRSVSWYQQTPGQGLQFLFEYFSETQRNKGNFPGRFSGRQFSNSRSEMNVSTLELGDSALYLCASSPEGQGSGEQYFGPGTRLTVT.

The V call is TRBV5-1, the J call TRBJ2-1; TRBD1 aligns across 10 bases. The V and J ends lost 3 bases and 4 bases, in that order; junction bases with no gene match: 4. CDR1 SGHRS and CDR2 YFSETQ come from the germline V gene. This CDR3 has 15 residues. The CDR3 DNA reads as TGCGCCAGCAGCTACGGGACAGGGGTGTACAATGAGCAGTTCTTC. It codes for CASSYGTGVYNEQFF.

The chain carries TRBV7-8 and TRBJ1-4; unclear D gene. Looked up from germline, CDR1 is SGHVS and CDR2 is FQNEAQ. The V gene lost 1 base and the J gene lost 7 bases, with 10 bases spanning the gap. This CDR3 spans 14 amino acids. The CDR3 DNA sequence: TGTGCCAGCAGCTTAGGAGGGATACGTGAAAAACTGTTTTTT. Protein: CASSLGGIREKLFF. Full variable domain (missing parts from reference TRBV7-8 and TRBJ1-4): GAGVSQSPRYKVAKRGQDVALRCDPISGHVSLFWYQQALGQGPEFLTYFQNEAQLDKSGLPSDRFFAERPEGSVSTLKIQRTQQEDSAVYLCASSLGGIREKLFFGSGTQLSVL.

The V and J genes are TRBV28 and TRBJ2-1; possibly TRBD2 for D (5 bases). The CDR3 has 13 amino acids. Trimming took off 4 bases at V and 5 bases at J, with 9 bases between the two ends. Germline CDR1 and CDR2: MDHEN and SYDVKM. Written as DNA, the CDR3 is TGTGCCAGCAGTTGGCCGGAGGACAATGAGCAGTTCTTC. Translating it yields CASSWPEDNEQFF.

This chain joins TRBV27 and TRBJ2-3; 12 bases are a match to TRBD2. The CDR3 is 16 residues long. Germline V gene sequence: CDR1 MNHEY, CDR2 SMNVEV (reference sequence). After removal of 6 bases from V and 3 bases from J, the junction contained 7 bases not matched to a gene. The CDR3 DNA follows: TGTGCCAGCAGGCGAGGGACTAGCGGGCTTACAGATACGCAGTATTTT. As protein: CASRRGTSGLTDTQYF.